This TCR beta chain was observed in a study of human T cells and chemical hapten exposure. Study background: Reading of the patch tests, which applied 0.01% DPC to the upper back, occurred at 6 days.

Germline CDR1 reads SGHNT; CDR2 reads YENEEA. Trimming removed 5 bases from V and 0 bases from J; junction bases left unmatched: 4. The CDR3 totals 17 residues. A single record per CDR3 protein comes from TCRdb applying MiXCR to the RACE reads. The top ten clones hold about 3.5% of a sample with 65,000 to 85,000 distinct CDR3 sequences, about an eighth of them seen once. The time point here: patch test 1, 2 weeks after DPC sensitization. Treatment: therapeutic diphenylcyclopropenone sensitization with weekly scalp DPC. The source is a woman aged 55-69 years with alopecia areata. Some clones in this sample may be carry-over from other donors' samples. This specimen consisted of whole blood, obtained in connection with sensitization to the hapten diphenylcyclopropenone (DPC). V gene TRBV11-3 combines with J gene TRBJ2-1; 13 nucleotides agree with TRBD2. For the CDR3, the DNA is TGTGCCAGCAGCGGACTAGCGGGAGATCACTCCTACAATGAGCAGTTCTTC. This codes for CASSGLAGDHSYNEQFF.